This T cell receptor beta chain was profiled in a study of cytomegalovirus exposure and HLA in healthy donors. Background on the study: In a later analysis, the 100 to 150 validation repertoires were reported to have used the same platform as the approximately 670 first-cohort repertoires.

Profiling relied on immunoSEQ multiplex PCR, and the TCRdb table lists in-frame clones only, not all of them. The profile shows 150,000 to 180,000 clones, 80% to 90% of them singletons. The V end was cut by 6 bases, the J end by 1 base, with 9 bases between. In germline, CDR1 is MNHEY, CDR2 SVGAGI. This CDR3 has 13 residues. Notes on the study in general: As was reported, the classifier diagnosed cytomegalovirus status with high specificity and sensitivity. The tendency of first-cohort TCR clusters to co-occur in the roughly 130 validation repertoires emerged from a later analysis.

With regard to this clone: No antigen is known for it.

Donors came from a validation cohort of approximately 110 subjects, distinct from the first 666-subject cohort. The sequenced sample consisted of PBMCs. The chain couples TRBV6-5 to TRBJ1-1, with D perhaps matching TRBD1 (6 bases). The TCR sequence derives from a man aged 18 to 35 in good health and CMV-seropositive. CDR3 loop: CASRDSQNTEAFF. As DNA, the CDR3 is TGTGCCAGCAGGGACAGCCAGAACACTGAAGCTTTCTTT.